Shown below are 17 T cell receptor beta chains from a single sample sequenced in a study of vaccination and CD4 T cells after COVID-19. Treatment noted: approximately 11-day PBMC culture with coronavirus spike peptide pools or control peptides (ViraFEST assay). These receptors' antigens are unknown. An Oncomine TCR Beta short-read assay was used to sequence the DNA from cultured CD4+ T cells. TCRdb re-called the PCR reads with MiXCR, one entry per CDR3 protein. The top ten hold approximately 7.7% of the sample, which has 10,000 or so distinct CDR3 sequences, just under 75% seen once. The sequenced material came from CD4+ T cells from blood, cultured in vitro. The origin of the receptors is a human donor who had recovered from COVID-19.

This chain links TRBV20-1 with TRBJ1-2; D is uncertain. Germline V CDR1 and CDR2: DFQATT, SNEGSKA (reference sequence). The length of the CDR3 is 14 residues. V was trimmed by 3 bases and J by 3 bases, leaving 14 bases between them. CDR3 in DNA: TGCAGTGCTAGGCGGCCAGGACGGGACTATGGCTACACCTTC. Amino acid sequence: CSARRPGRDYGYTF.

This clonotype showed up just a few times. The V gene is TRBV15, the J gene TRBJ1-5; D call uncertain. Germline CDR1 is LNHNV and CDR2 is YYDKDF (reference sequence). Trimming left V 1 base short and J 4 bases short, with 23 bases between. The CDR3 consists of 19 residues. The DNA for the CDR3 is TGTGCCACCAGCAGAGGGGCCCTGCCCACGACGACGGGGAATCAGCCCCAGCATTTT. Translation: CATSRGALPTTTGNQPQHF.

For the CDR3, the DNA is TGTGCCAGCAGGTATCAGGCGGGGGGTCAGCCCCAGCATTTT. Encoded protein: CASRYQAGGQPQHF. The chain uses TRBV27 and TRBJ1-5; TRBD1 is a possible D gene (5 bases). CDR1 is MNHEY, CDR2 SMNVEV, per germline (reference sequence). This CDR3 comprises 14 residues. Trimming took 6 bases from V and 6 from J, leaving 15 bases between them.

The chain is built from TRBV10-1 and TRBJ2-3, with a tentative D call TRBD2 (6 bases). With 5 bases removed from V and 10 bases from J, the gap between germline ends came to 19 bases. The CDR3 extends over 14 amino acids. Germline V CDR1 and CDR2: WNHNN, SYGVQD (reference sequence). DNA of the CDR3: TGCGCCAGCAGTATGGGGGGACTGGGTGAAGCGCAGTATTTT. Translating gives CASSMGGLGEAQYF.

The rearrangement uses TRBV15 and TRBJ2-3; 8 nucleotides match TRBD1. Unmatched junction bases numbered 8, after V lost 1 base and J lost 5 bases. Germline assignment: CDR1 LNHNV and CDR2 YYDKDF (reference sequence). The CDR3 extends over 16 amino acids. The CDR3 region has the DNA TGTGCCACCAGCAGAGGCTCCGGACAGGGCAAAGATACGCAGTATTTT. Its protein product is CATSRGSGQGKDTQYF.

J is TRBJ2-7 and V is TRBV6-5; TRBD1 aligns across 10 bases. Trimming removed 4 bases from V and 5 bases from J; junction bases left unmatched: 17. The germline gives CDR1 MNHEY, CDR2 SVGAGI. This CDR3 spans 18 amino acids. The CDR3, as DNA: TGTGCCAGCAGTTCCCTACTAGGGGAGGGGGACAGGGGTCACGAGCAGTACTTC. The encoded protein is CASSSLLGEGDRGHEQYF.

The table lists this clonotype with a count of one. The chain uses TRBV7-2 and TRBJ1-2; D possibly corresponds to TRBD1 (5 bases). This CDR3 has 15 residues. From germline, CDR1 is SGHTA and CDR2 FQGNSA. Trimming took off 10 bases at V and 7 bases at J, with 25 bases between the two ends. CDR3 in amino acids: CANSGLNPPLGGYTF. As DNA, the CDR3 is TGTGCCAACTCGGGACTGAACCCTCCTCTGGGTGGCTACACCTTC.

CDR3 loop: CSARPAGGTSNSPLHF. The CDR3 bases are TGCAGTGCTAGACCCGCCGGGGGGACATCTAATTCACCCCTCCACTTT. This chain uses TRBV20-1 with TRBJ1-6; TRBD1 might be the D (6 bases). V was shortened by 2 bases and J by 6 bases, with 17 bases between the two germline ends. The CDR3 runs 16 residues. Germline loops: CDR1 DFQATT, CDR2 SNEGSKA (reference sequence).

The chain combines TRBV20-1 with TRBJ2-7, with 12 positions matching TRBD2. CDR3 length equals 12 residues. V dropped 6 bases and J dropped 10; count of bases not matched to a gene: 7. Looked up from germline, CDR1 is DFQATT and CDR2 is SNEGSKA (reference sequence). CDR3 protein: CSAKTSGSNQYF. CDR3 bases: TGCAGTGCCAAGACTAGCGGGAGTAATCAGTACTTC.

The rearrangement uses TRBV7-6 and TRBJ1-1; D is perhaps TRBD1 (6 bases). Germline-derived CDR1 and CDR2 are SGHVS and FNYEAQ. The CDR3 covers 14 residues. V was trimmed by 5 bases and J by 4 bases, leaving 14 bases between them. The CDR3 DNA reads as TGTGCCAGCAGCCGCCAGGGGATGGGCACTGAAGCTTTCTTT. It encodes CASSRQGMGTEAFF.

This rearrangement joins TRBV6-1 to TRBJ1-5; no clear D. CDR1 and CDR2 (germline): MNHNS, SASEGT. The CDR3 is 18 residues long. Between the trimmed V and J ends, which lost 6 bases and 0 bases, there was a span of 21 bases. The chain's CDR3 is CASSKRTSGLDSNQPQHF. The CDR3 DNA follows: TGTGCCAGCAGCAAAAGGACGTCCGGGCTCGATAGCAATCAGCCCCAGCATTTT.

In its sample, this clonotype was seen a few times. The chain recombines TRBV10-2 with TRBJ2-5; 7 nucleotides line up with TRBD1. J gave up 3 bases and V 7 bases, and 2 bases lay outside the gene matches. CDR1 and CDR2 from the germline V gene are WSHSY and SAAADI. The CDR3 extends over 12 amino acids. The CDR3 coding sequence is TGCGCCAGCAAGGGGGCCGAAGAGACCCAGTACTTC. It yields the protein CASKGAEETQYF.

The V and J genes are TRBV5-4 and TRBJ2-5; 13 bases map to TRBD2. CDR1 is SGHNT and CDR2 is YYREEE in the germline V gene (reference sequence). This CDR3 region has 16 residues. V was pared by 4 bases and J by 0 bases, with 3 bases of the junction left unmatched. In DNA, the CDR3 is TGTGCCAGCAGCCTACTAGCGGGAGGGCACCAAGAGACCCAGTACTTC. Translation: CASSLLAGGHQETQYF.

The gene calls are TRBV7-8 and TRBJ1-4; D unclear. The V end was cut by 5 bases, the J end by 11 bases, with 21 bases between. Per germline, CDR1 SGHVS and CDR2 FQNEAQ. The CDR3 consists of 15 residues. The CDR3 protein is CASSLGSGEVVKLFF. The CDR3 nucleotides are TGTGCCAGCAGCCTAGGATCTGGGGAGGTTGTGAAACTGTTTTTT.

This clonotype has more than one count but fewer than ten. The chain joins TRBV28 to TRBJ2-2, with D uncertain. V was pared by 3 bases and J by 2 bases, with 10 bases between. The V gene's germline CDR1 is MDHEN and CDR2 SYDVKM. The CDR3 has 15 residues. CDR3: CASSFSPPNTGELFF. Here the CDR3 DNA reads TGTGCCAGCAGTTTCTCACCTCCCAACACCGGGGAGCTGTTTTTT.

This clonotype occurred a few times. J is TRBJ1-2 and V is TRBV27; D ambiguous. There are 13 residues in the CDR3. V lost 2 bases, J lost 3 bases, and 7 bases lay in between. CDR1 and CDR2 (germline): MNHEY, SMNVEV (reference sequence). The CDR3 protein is CASSLHGYYGYTF. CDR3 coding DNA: TGTGCCAGCAGTTTACACGGGTACTATGGCTACACCTTC.

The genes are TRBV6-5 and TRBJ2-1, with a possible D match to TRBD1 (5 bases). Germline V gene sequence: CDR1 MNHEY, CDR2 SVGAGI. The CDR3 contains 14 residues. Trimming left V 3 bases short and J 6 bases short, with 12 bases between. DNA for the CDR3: TGTGCCAGCAGTTATCAGGGCCGCCCCAATGAGCAGTTCTTC. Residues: CASSYQGRPNEQFF.